This TCR beta chain was identified during a study of early T cells in non-severe SARS-CoV-2 infection. Individual cDNA molecules received unique molecular identifiers during library preparation. TCRdb re-called the 5' RACE reads with MiXCR, one entry per CDR3 protein. This table has about 56,000 distinct CDR3 sequences, about 16% appearing once. Looked up from germline, CDR1 is MDHEN and CDR2 is SYDVKM. The CDR3 runs to 14 residues. Trimming left V 3 bases short and J 2 bases short, with 8 bases between. This chain uses TRBV28 with TRBJ2-1; D is ambiguous. The sequencing used whole blood, collected at baseline. This clonotype was obtained from an adult who was a healthcare worker with PCR-confirmed SARS-CoV-2 infection or an uninfected control (not recorded which). The CDR3 reads CASSFRGTYNEQFF. The CDR3, as DNA: TGTGCCAGCAGTTTCCGAGGTACCTACAATGAGCAGTTCTTC.